This T cell receptor beta chain was found in a study of blood T cell repertoires in COVID-19. The wider study: Sources were T cells, B-cell-depleted T cells, or PBMCs; the material itself was cDNA or gDNA.

The table lists this clone with a count of one. As processed by the authors: Nucleated cell counts were estimated from reference gene primer amplification. The assay was immunoSEQ multiplex PCR, and TCRdb's table has in-frame clones only and misses some. From that table come the V and J calls and clone size; the DNA was used to work out D and trimming. The sample shows 150,000 to 200,000 clones, around 89% of them seen only once. Sequencing used peripheral blood. This receptor was obtained from a human donor in a cohort sampled during active COVID-19.

The CDR3 region is CASSLERAHHQPQHF. In DNA form, the CDR3 reads TGTGCCAGCAGCTTAGAGAGGGCACATCACCAGCCCCAGCATTTT. This rearrangement joins TRBV11-2 to TRBJ1-5; D not resolved. Germline assignment: CDR1 SGHAT and CDR2 FQNNGV. The CDR3 has 15 residues. Trimming shortened V by 0 bases and J by 7 bases, and 13 bases separated the two germline ends. Drawing the rest from reference TRBV11-2 and TRBJ1-5, the complete variable domain is EAGVAQSPRYKIIEKRQSVAFWCNPISGHATLYWYQQILGQGPKLLIQFQNNGVVDDSQLPKDRFSAERLKGVDSTLKIQPAKLEDSAVYLCASSLERAHHQPQHFGDGTRLSIL.